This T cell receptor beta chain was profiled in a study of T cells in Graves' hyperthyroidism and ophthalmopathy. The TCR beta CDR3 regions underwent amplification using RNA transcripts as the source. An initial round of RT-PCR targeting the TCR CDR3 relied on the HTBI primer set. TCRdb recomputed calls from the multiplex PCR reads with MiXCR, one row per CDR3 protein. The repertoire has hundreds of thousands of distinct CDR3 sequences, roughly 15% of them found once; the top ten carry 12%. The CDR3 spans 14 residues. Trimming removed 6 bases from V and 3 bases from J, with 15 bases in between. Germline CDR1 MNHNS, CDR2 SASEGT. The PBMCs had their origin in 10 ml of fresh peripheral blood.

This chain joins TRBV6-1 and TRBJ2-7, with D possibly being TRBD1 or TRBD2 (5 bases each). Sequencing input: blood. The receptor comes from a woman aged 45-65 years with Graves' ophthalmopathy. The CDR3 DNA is TGTGCCAGCAGCACCGGGACCCAGGGCTACGAGCAGTACTTC. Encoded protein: CASSTGTQGYEQYF.